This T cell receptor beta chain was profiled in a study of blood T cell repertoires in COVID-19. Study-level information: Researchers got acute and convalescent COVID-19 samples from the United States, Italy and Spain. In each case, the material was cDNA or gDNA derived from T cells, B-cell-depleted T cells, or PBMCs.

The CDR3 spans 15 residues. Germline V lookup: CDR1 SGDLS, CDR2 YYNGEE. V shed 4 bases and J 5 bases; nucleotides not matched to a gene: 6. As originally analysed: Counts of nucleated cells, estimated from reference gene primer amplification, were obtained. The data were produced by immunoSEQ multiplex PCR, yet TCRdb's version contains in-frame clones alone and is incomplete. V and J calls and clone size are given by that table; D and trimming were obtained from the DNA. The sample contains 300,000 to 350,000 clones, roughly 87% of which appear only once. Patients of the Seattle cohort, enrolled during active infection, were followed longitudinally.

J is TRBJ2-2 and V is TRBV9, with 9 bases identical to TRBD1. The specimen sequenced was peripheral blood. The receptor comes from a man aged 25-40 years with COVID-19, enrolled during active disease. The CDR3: CASSSGTGRTGELFF. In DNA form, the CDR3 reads TGTGCCAGCAGCTCAGGGACAGGGAGGACCGGGGAGCTGTTTTTT.